Described below is a single T cell receptor beta chain sequence and its context. The antigen is not known. The entry originates in a study of T cell responses to AZD1222 COVID-19 vaccine. Study-wide points: At baseline, just a handful of AZD1222 recipients tested seropositive. Females outnumbered males among donors, who were mostly white British; clonal diversity was possibly underestimated. Dominant at 160-218 and 743-854, vaccine-associated CD4 TCRs also spanned spike.

The table came from immunoSEQ multiplex PCR; TCRdb's copy has only in-frame clones and leaves some out. The sample holds around 100,000 clones, around nine tenths seen once. CDR1 is SGHAT, CDR2 FQNNGV, per germline. The germline V and J ends were trimmed by 3 bases and 2 bases, with 25 bases remaining between them. This CDR3 is built from 19 residues. Sample: peripheral blood, taken on day 0 of AZD1222 vaccination. The sequence was collected from an adult in good health. V is TRBV11-2 and J is TRBJ1-2, with a tentative D call TRBD1 (5 bases). Written as DNA, the CDR3 is TGTGCCAGCAGCTTCATTTCTGGGACGCTTAAGGGATCCAACTATGGCTACACCTTC. It is translated as CASSFISGTLKGSNYGYTF. The variable domain in full, with the rest retrieved from reference TRBV11-2 and TRBJ1-2, is EAGVAQSPRYKIIEKRQSVAFWCNPISGHATLYWYQQILGQGPKLLIQFQNNGVVDDSQLPKDRFSAERLKGVDSTLKIQPAKLEDSAVYLCASSFISGTLKGSNYGYTFGSGTRLTVV.